The entry below describes one TCR beta chain. Its antigen is currently unknown. Each of the donors was a healthy bone marrow donor. This sample was included in a study of cytomegalovirus exposure and HLA in healthy donors. This CDR3 region has 13 residues. V lost 0 bases and J 7 bases, leaving 12 bases between the germline ends. The germline V gene has CDR1 GTSNPN and CDR2 SVGIG (reference sequence). Study-wide results and limits: Earlier results showed most TCR beta V segments being productive about 87% or about 30% of the time.

Researchers ran the PCR with 60 Vbeta and 13 Jbeta primers. Repertoires were generated with immunoSEQ multiplex PCR, while TCRdb's copy carries only in-frame clones and drops some. This table holds about 120,000 clones, roughly 69% found once. This clonotype was sampled from a human donor in good health. The sample consisted of PBMCs. The rearrangement links TRBV30 to TRBJ1-2, with D maybe TRBD1 (5 bases). The CDR3 DNA reads as TGTGCCTGGAGTGTATTGGGGCAGACTGGCTACACCTTC. This translates into CAWSVLGQTGYTF.